Listed below are T cell receptor beta chains from one sample, sequenced in a study of blood T cell repertoires in COVID-19. The assay was immunoSEQ multiplex PCR, and TCRdb's table has in-frame clones only and misses some. The sample carries roughly 280,000 clones, under 90% recorded once. The material sequenced was PBMCs or T cells enriched from blood (not recorded which). The receptors shown here come from a woman aged 60-75 years who had recovered from COVID-19. Each CDR3 is given with its conserved first and last residue. D genes are given only for firm matches. A clone size is listed for some rows: how often the clone was seen (once, few, many), or a class if it is expanded.

j_call: TRBJ2-6; d_call: .; v_call: TRBV28; clone_size: .; cdr3_nt: TGTGCCAGCAGCTCTCCTTGGGGGGCTGGGGCCAACGTCCTGACTTTC; cdr3_aa: CASSSPWGAGANVLTF
j_call: TRBJ2-7; d_call: .; v_call: TRBV5-5; clone_size: .; cdr3_nt: TGTGCCAGCAGCGCGGTCAGGGTAGACGAGCAGTACTTC; cdr3_aa: CASSAVRVDEQYF
j_call: TRBJ1-4; d_call: .; v_call: TRBV28; clone_size: .; cdr3_nt: TGTGCCAGCAGTGCGGAACCTTTTGAAAAACTGTTTTTT; cdr3_aa: CASSAEPFEKLFF
j_call: TRBJ2-3; d_call: TRBD2; v_call: TRBV5-6; clone_size: .; cdr3_nt: TGTGCCAGCAGCCCGGTGGGGGGGATCACAGATACGCAGTATTTT; cdr3_aa: CASSPVGGITDTQYF
j_call: TRBJ1-3; d_call: .; v_call: TRBV30; clone_size: .; cdr3_nt: TGTGCCTGGACTGTCCGGGAAAAATCTGGAAACACCATATATTTT; cdr3_aa: CAWTVREKSGNTIYF
j_call: TRBJ2-1; d_call: TRBD2; v_call: TRBV5-1; clone_size: .; cdr3_nt: TGCGCCAGCAGCTTGGGTCTAGCGGGAACCAATGAGCAGTTCTTC; cdr3_aa: CASSLGLAGTNEQFF
j_call: TRBJ1-3; d_call: TRBD1; v_call: TRBV30; clone_size: .; cdr3_nt: TGTGCCTGGAGTGGTAGGGACAGGGGCTTTGGAAACACCATATATTTT; cdr3_aa: CAWSGRDRGFGNTIYF
j_call: TRBJ1-2; d_call: .; v_call: TRBV18; clone_size: .; cdr3_nt: TGTGCCAGCTCACCGATAGACAGCTCCCTGGGCTACACCTTC; cdr3_aa: CASSPIDSSLGYTF
j_call: TRBJ2-1; d_call: TRBD2; v_call: TRBV7-9; clone_size: .; cdr3_nt: TGTGCCAGCAGCTTAGTAGGCGGGGGGGATGAGCAGTTCTTC; cdr3_aa: CASSLVGGGDEQFF
j_call: TRBJ1-1; d_call: .; v_call: TRBV10-1; clone_size: .; cdr3_nt: TGCGCCAGCAGTAGGGACACGGCGTTCCCCTCCAATAACCGTGAAGCTTTCTTT; cdr3_aa: CASSRDTAFPSNNREAFF
j_call: TRBJ1-5; d_call: TRBD1; v_call: TRBV28; clone_size: .; cdr3_nt: TGTGCCAGCAGGTTGGACAGGGGACAGCCCCAGCATTTT; cdr3_aa: CASRLDRGQPQHF
j_call: TRBJ2-6; d_call: .; v_call: TRBV27; clone_size: once; cdr3_nt: TGTGCCAGCAGTTGGGCCCACGTCCTGACTTTC; cdr3_aa: CASSWAHVLTF
j_call: TRBJ2-2; d_call: .; v_call: TRBV28; clone_size: .; cdr3_nt: TGTGCCAGCAGGAGGATCGCCGGGGAGCTGTTTTTT; cdr3_aa: CASRRIAGELFF
j_call: TRBJ1-1; d_call: .; v_call: TRBV7-6; clone_size: .; cdr3_nt: TGTGCCAGCGGTCGTCGTGGGGGGATGAACACTGAAGCTTTCTTT; cdr3_aa: CASGRRGGMNTEAFF
j_call: TRBJ2-7; d_call: TRBD2; v_call: TRBV19; clone_size: .; cdr3_nt: TGTGCCAGTAGTATCTCACTAGCGGGGACCTACGAGCAGTACTTC; cdr3_aa: CASSISLAGTYEQYF
j_call: TRBJ2-2; d_call: TRBD2; v_call: TRBV5-1; clone_size: .; cdr3_nt: TGCGCCAGCAGCTTGATACGGGAGGGCGGCGGGGAGCTGTTTTTT; cdr3_aa: CASSLIREGGGELFF
j_call: TRBJ2-7; d_call: TRBD2; v_call: TRBV10-1; clone_size: .; cdr3_nt: TGCGCCAGCAGCCCCACTAGCGGGAGACAGTACTTC; cdr3_aa: CASSPTSGRQYF
j_call: TRBJ2-3; d_call: TRBD2; v_call: TRBV2; clone_size: .; cdr3_nt: TGTGCCAGCAGTGTTTCTAGCGGGATCACAGATACGCAGTATTTT; cdr3_aa: CASSVSSGITDTQYF
j_call: TRBJ1-1; d_call: .; v_call: TRBV7-2; clone_size: .; cdr3_nt: TGTGCCAGCAGCTTTTTTGGAGGAATGAACACTGAAGCTTTCTTT; cdr3_aa: CASSFFGGMNTEAFF